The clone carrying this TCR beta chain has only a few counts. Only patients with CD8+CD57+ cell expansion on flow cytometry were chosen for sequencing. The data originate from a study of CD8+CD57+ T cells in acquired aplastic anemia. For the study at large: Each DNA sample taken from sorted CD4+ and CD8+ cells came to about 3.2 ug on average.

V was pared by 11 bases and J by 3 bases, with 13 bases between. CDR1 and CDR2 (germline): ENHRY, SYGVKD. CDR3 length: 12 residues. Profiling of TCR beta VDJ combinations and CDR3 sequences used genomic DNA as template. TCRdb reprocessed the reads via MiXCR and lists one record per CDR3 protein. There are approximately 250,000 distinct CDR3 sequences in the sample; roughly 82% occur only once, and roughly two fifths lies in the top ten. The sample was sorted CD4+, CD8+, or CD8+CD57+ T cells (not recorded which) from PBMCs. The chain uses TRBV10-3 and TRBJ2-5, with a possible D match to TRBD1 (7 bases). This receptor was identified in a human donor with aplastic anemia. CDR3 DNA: TGTGCCTCTGCGGGGACAGAAGAGACCCAGTACTTC. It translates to CASAGTEETQYF.